A selection of T cell receptor beta chains follows, all from one sample in a study of cytomegalovirus exposure and HLA in healthy donors. The protocol was immunoSEQ multiplex PCR, while the TCRdb copy is restricted to in-frame clones and leaves out a portion. The sample contains under 200,000 clones, roughly 75% of which appear only once. Sequenced material: PBMCs. These receptors were collected from a man between 35 and 55 years old in good health and CMV-seronegative. Both conserved end residues are trimmed from each CDR3. Each record gives: J gene, V gene, clone size, CDR3 protein. Clone size is stated in some rows and not others, as once, few, many or a class when expanded.

>TRBJ2-7|TRBV15|.
ATSRGGQGNEQY
>TRBJ1-6|TRBV6-5|few
ASSYSNGQGNSPLH
>TRBJ1-2|TRBV6-6|.
ASKRQEFDGYT
>TRBJ2-7|TRBV9|.
ASSVEHSPYEQY
>TRBJ2-5|TRBV6-5|.
ASSYSMGPQETQY
>TRBJ2-1|TRBV12-2|.
ASRFGQSGTGGNEQF
>TRBJ1-4|TRBV30|.
AWSPYREKLF
>TRBJ2-7|TRBV11-3|.
ASSLGGTPGPYEQY
>TRBJ1-2|TRBV7-9|.
ASSFGRGFGYT
>TRBJ1-1|TRBV7-2|.
ASSLQRQGGAF
>TRBJ1-4|TRBV6-4|few
ASNSRGGANNEKLF
>TRBJ2-7|TRBV7-2|.
ASSLQAGYEQY
>TRBJ2-7|TRBV5-1|.
ASSLVTSGRDEQY
>TRBJ2-2|TRBV6-1|.
ASSVAGEDTGELF
>.|TRBV5-4|once
ASSFQRTSYEQY
>TRBJ2-5|TRBV11-3|.
ASSPGLAGARETQY
>TRBJ2-7|TRBV10-3|.
ATVSGTEISYEQY
>TRBJ1-1|TRBV10-3|few
AIRQALNTEAF
>TRBJ1-3|TRBV13|.
ASSLGDRAPGNTIY
>TRBJ2-7|TRBV4-1|.
ASSQDMGQVDKQY
>TRBJ1-2|TRBV7-9|.
ASSRQGFDYGYT
>TRBJ1-3|TRBV28|.
ASSPQTVTGNTIY
>TRBJ1-6|TRBV18|.
ASSPWDRSNSPLH
>TRBJ2-3|TRBV5-6|.
ASRREGDTQY
>TRBJ1-4|TRBV5-1|.
ASSRDIATNEKLF
>TRBJ2-5|TRBV2|.
ASSARGLETQY
>TRBJ1-2|TRBV9|.
ASSVATEPQGYT
>TRBJ1-5|TRBV2|.
ASSQSPGIQPQH
>TRBJ2-3|TRBV5-4|once
ASSPRSGDTDTQY
>TRBJ2-7|TRBV5-4|.
ASSSGNAYEQY
>TRBJ2-3|TRBV4-1|.
ASRPGLAGDTQY
>TRBJ2-7|TRBV11-2|.
ASSLGRVREQY